Given below is one T cell receptor (beta chain) in context. With 11 bases clipped from V and 6 bases from J, the junction kept 15 bases outside the gene matches. Germline-derived CDR1 and CDR2 are SEHNR and FQNEAQ (reference sequence). The CDR3 has 15 amino acids. This sample was taken from a study of blood T cells in healthy people across ages. Combining a sample-barcoded 5' primer with a J-beta primer mix, a second PCR ran for roughly 7 to 11 cycles. MiXCR was run by TCRdb on the 5' RACE reads, yielding one entry per CDR3 protein. The sample carries some 1,500,000 distinct CDR3 sequences, 35% to 45% recorded once.

The receptor comes from a woman aged 18-30 years in good health. Sequencing used blood. V usage is TRBV7-9 and J usage is TRBJ2-1; TRBD2 agrees at 8 bases. CDR3 in amino acids: CAARDGAGAGNEQFF. In nucleotides, the CDR3 is TGTGCCGCAAGGGACGGAGCGGGAGCAGGCAATGAGCAGTTCTTC.